Included here is one T cell receptor (beta chain) sequence, with context. This sample is part of a study of T cell changes during pregnancy in multiple sclerosis. V lost 4 bases to trimming and J lost 7 bases; unmatched junction nucleotides: 11. In germline, CDR1 is MNHEY, CDR2 SMNVEV (reference sequence). CDR3 size: 16 residues. TCRdb keeps only in-frame clones here, not all; method: immunoSEQ multiplex PCR. The sample has around 48,000 clones; around 92% are singletons. This sample comprised CD4+ T cells from peripheral blood mononuclear cells, obtained in the third trimester of pregnancy. The chain is built from TRBV27 and TRBJ2-1, with 9 positions matching TRBD2. This TCR came from a female donor with multiple sclerosis, enrolled in a pregnancy study. CDR3 DNA sequence: TGTGCCAGCAGTTCACATGGGGCGGGAGGGCGAAATGAGCAGTTCTTC. This translates into CASSSHGAGGRNEQFF.